A single sample gave rise to the 20 T cell receptor beta chains below, sequenced in a study of cytomegalovirus exposure and HLA in healthy donors (TCRdb year 2017). Library preparation employed the immunoSEQ multiplex PCR assay. For the multiplex PCR, a mixture combining 60 forward primers for TCR Vbeta segments and 13 reverse primers for TCR Jbeta segments was used. Held by TCRdb, this immuneACCESS table contains in-frame sequences only and omits some clones. Under half of the omission traces to an unresolved V gene where checked; the cause of the rest is unknown. The table for this sample lists some 130,000 clones; over 60% of them were counted only once. In total, the top ten clones hold approximately 0.97% of the sample. Input material: PBMCs. These receptor sequences come from a human donor in good health.

J is TRBJ2-1 and V is TRBV4-2; 12 positions agree with TRBD2. Germline V lookup: CDR1 LGHNA, CDR2 YNFKEQ. CDR3 length: 15 amino acids. V lost 1 base to trimming and J lost 5 bases; unmatched junction nucleotides: 0. CDR3 DNA sequence: TGTGCCAGCAGCCAAGGGACTAGCGGGAACAATGAGCAGTTCTTC. Its translation: CASSQGTSGNNEQFF.

This chain links TRBV7-2 with TRBJ1-2, with D perhaps TRBD1 (5 bases). With 5 bases removed from V and 14 bases from J, the gap between germline ends came to 24 bases. The CDR3 extends over 14 amino acids. Germline CDR1 and CDR2: SGHTA and FQGNSA. The CDR3 is CASSLSGPAGLRTF. The CDR3 DNA is TGTGCCAGCAGCCTATCAGGGCCCGCAGGGTTGAGAACCTTC.

The chain links TRBV5-6 to TRBJ1-2; 8 bases are shared with TRBD1. The CDR3 loop spans 15 amino acids. Per the germline V gene, CDR1 is SGHDT and CDR2 is YYEEEE. J was trimmed by 4 bases and V by 3 bases; bases with no gene match: 8. CDR3: CASSSTGGFSYGYTF. The CDR3 nucleotides are TGTGCCAGCAGCTCAACAGGGGGATTTAGCTATGGCTACACCTTC.

The DNA for the CDR3 is TGTGCCAGCAGTTTTTTCCCCCAGGGCAACTATGGCTACACCTTC. This sequence encodes CASSFFPQGNYGYTF. This chain links TRBV27 with TRBJ1-2, with D perhaps TRBD1 (5 bases). This CDR3 has 15 amino acids. Per germline, CDR1 MNHEY and CDR2 SMNVEV (reference sequence). V lost 3 bases, J lost 2 bases, and 13 bases lay in between.

In this sample, this clone turned up once. The chain joins TRBV6-1 to TRBJ2-5; the D gene is possibly TRBD1 (5 bases). CDR1 and CDR2 from the germline V gene are MNHNS and SASEGT. This CDR3 spans 15 amino acids. Trimming removed 5 bases at V and 3 bases at J, with 16 bases between. The CDR3 nucleotides read TGTGCCAGCAGTCCCCCATGGGGCAGGGAAGAGACCCAGTACTTC. Its protein is CASSPPWGREETQYF.

The chain employs TRBV5-1 and TRBJ1-1; maybe TRBD1 (6 bases). The CDR3 is 15 residues long. V lost 1 base and J lost 4, with 14 bases in between. CDR1 and CDR2 (germline): SGHRS, YFSETQ. CDR3 amino acids: CASSLNRVGVTEAFF. The CDR3 coding sequence is TGCGCCAGCAGCTTGAACAGGGTCGGGGTCACTGAAGCTTTCTTT.

This clone has just a few counts. This chain connects TRBV6-5 to TRBJ1-6; 10 bases fit TRBD1. The germline V gene has CDR1 MNHEY and CDR2 SVGAGI. The CDR3 is made up of 15 amino acids. The trim removed 8 bases at V and 13 bases at J, leaving 14 bases unmatched. CDR3 nucleotides: TGTGCCAGCGCGCCATGGGGGGACAGGGGTTATCCCCTCCACTTT. Its translation: CASAPWGDRGYPLHF.

The chain combines TRBV4-1 with TRBJ2-7, with 7 nucleotides matching TRBD2. CDR3 length: 14 amino acids. Germline V CDR1 and CDR2: MGHRA, YSYEKL. The junction had 5 bases not matched to a gene; V was cut back by 4 bases and J by 2 bases. The CDR3: CASSPRAGTYEQYF. CDR3 in DNA: TGCGCCAGCAGCCCTCGAGCGGGGACCTACGAGCAGTACTTC.

This chain links TRBV9 with TRBJ2-3, with a possible D match to TRBD2 (5 bases). The CDR3 length is 15 residues. In germline, CDR1 is SGDLS, CDR2 YYNGEE. V lost 0 bases to trimming and J lost 3 bases, with 11 bases between them. The CDR3 DNA follows: TGTGCCAGCAGCGTAGAAGGTAGCGTAACAGATACGCAGTATTTT. It is translated as CASSVEGSVTDTQYF.

The chain carries TRBV7-3 and TRBJ2-5; D not certain. This CDR3 spans 15 amino acids. The germline V gene encodes CDR1 SGHTA and CDR2 FQGTGA. V lost 5 bases and J lost 2, with 15 bases in between. CDR3 protein: CASSPYIGRQETQYF. Written as DNA, the CDR3 is TGTGCCAGCAGCCCGTACATTGGCAGGCAAGAGACCCAGTACTTC.

This clone was observed a single time. The CDR3 DNA follows: TGTGCCAGCAGTTGGGACAGGGCGCCTACGGGTGAAGCTTTCTTT. This sequence encodes CASSWDRAPTGEAFF. The chain has TRBV13 and TRBJ1-1; TRBD1 agrees at 9 bases. Trimming took 6 bases from V and 7 from J; bases not matched to a gene: 12. CDR3 length equals 15 residues. The germline V gene encodes CDR1 PRHDT and CDR2 FYEKMQ (reference sequence).

The chain couples TRBV6-1 to TRBJ2-3; TRBD1 matches 7 bases. This CDR3 spans 17 amino acids. V lost 2 bases, J lost 2 bases, and 10 bases stayed unmatched. Germline CDR1 reads MNHNS; CDR2 reads SASEGT. Here the CDR3 DNA reads TGTGCCAGCAGTGAAACTTGGGACAGATCCCCCACAGATACGCAGTATTTT. Residues: CASSETWDRSPTDTQYF.

This chain joins TRBV5-5 and TRBJ2-5; TRBD2 agrees at 10 bases. The V segment lost 3 bases and the J segment 2 bases; nucleotides outside the gene matches: 4. CDR3 length: 15 amino acids. Looked up from germline, CDR1 is SGHKS and CDR2 is YYEKEE (reference sequence). CDR3 loop: CASSSRTSGQETQYF. CDR3 nucleotides: TGTGCCAGCAGCTCCCGGACTAGCGGACAAGAGACCCAGTACTTC.

This chain joins TRBV7-9 and TRBJ2-1; 8 nucleotides agree with TRBD1. The V gene end was trimmed by 5 bases and the J gene end by 0 bases; junction bases not matched to a gene: 9. CDR3 length equals 17 residues. Germline loops: CDR1 SEHNR, CDR2 FQNEAQ (reference sequence). This chain's CDR3 is CASSPHRGESSYNEQFF. CDR3 DNA: TGTGCCAGCAGCCCCCACAGGGGGGAAAGCTCCTACAATGAGCAGTTCTTC.

The rearrangement joins TRBV2 to TRBJ1-1; a weak D match, TRBD1 (5 bases). V gave up 7 bases and J gave up 4 bases, with 16 bases separating them. This CDR3 spans 14 amino acids. Germline V CDR1 and CDR2: SNHLY, FYNNEI. CDR3 region: CASKLRVESTEAFF. CDR3 nucleotides: TGTGCCAGCAAACTCAGGGTTGAGAGCACTGAAGCTTTCTTT.

This clone was seen once. The gene calls are TRBV10-1 and TRBJ2-3; 8 bases are shared with TRBD1. Trimming cost V 6 bases and J 4 bases; bases outside gene matches: 6. The CDR3 has 14 amino acids. In germline, CDR1 is WNHNN, CDR2 SYGVQD (reference sequence). Written as DNA, the CDR3 is TGCGCCAGCAGCCGGACAGGGCAGCCAGATACGCAGTATTTT. Residues: CASSRTGQPDTQYF.

The chain is built from TRBV5-1 and TRBJ2-1; 9 bases line up with TRBD2. The CDR3 length is 16 residues. Germline CDR1 is SGHRS and CDR2 is YFSETQ. The trim removed 5 bases at V and 5 bases at J, leaving 11 bases unmatched. The DNA for the CDR3 is TGCGCCAGCAGGAGTACTAGCGGGTCTTCCCACAATGAGCAGTTCTTC. Protein sequence: CASRSTSGSSHNEQFF.

There are a few counts of this clone. The chain employs TRBV6-5 and TRBJ2-7; 7 positions agree with TRBD1. Germline assignment: CDR1 MNHEY and CDR2 SVGAGI. This CDR3 region has 14 residues. V dropped 4 bases and J dropped 2; count of bases not matched to a gene: 5. The CDR3 here is CASSSGTEAYEQYF. The CDR3 DNA is TGTGCCAGCAGTTCCGGGACAGAGGCCTACGAGCAGTACTTC.

The V call is TRBV4-2, the J call TRBJ2-7; D is possibly TRBD1 (8 bases). V was shortened by 7 bases and J by 3 bases, with 16 bases between the two germline ends. There are 14 residues in the CDR3. Looked up from germline, CDR1 is LGHNA and CDR2 is YNFKEQ. CDR3 nucleotides: TGTGCCAGCAAACCACAGGGGGGGGACTACGAGCAGTACTTC. It translates to CASKPQGGDYEQYF.

The chain has TRBV2 and TRBJ1-1; no firm D call. The V and J ends lost 5 bases and 5 bases respectively, with 12 bases between them. In germline, CDR1 is SNHLY, CDR2 FYNNEI. This CDR3 is built from 13 residues. CDR3 nucleotides: TGTGCCAGCAGTAAGAATATCGGGACTGAAGCTTTCTTT. As protein: CASSKNIGTEAFF.